These T cell receptor beta chains were read from a single sample in a study of human T cells and chemical hapten exposure. TCRdb recomputed calls from the RACE reads with MiXCR, one row per CDR3 protein. Here the sample spans fewer than 150,000 distinct CDR3 sequences, roughly an eighth being singletons. Sequencing was performed on whole blood, taken in connection with sensitization to the hapten diphenylcyclopropenone (DPC). The receptors come from a man aged 18 to 29 with alopecia areata. Some clones in this sample may be carry-over from other donors' samples. CDR3s include the opening cysteine and the closing phenylalanine or tryptophan. Each record gives: D gene, clone size, J gene, V gene, CDR3 DNA, CDR3 protein. The D gene is left open where the match is weak. Part of the rows lack a size; the others show once, few, many or a class for expanded clones.

>.|few|TRBJ1-5|TRBV24-1
TGTGCCACCAGAGGGGGAGGCAATCAGCCCCAGCATTTT
CATRGGGNQPQHF
>TRBD1|many|TRBJ2-6|TRBV6-2/TRBV6-3
TGTGCCAGCAGCCTAACAGGGGCCTCTGGGGCCAACGTCCTGACTTTC
CASSLTGASGANVLTF
>TRBD1|.|TRBJ2-7|TRBV5-1
TGCGCCAGCAGCTTGGCCGGGAACGGACAGGCCTACTCCTACGAGCAGTACTTC
CASSLAGNGQAYSYEQYF
>.|.|TRBJ2-5|TRBV7-2
TGTGCCAGCAACTTAGGAACAGGACCGGAGACCCAGTACTTC
CASNLGTGPETQYF
>TRBD2|few|TRBJ2-7|TRBV27
TGTGCCAGCAGTCCTCATCCAGCGGGGGGTTATGGCGAGCAGTACTTC
CASSPHPAGGYGEQYF
>.|few|TRBJ2-3|TRBV29-1
TGCAGCGTTGAAGAAGAGGTTCCTAGCACAGATACGCAGTATTTT
CSVEEEVPSTDTQYF
>.|.|TRBJ2-7|TRBV10-2
TGCGCCAGCAGTGAGTTGCCCGACATGTACGAGCAGTACTTC
CASSELPDMYEQYF
>.|.|TRBJ2-5|TRBV19
TGTGCCAGTAGTTCGCCGGGGGTACAAGAGACCCAGTACTTC
CASSSPGVQETQYF
>.|.|TRBJ2-1|TRBV20-1
TGCAGTGCTATGGGCATTCCCTACAATGAGCAGTTCTTC
CSAMGIPYNEQFF
>.|few|TRBJ1-1|TRBV4-3
TGCGCCAGCAGCCTAGACAGTAAGGACACTGAAGCTTTCTTT
CASSLDSKDTEAFF
>.|.|TRBJ2-5|TRBV6-2/TRBV6-3
TGTGCCAGCAGCCCGTGGGAGACCCAGTACTTC
CASSPWETQYF
>.|few|TRBJ2-1|TRBV11-2
TGTGCCAGCAGCTTAGTGGGGAGCTCCTACAATGAGCAGTTCTTC
CASSLVGSSYNEQFF
>TRBD2|.|TRBJ2-2|TRBV7-3
TGTGCCAGCAGCATCGGACTAGCGGGGACCACCGGGGAGCTGTTTTTT
CASSIGLAGTTGELFF
>TRBD1|.|TRBJ1-5|TRBV3-1
TGTGCCAGCAGCCGGGGACAGCTCAATCAGCCCCAGCATTTT
CASSRGQLNQPQHF
>.|.|TRBJ2-6|TRBV29-1
TGCAGCGTCCGAGGGGGTGACAGCTCTGGGGCCAACGTCCTGACTTTC
CSVRGGDSSGANVLTF
>TRBD1|.|TRBJ2-3|TRBV3-1
TGTGCCAGCAGCCCCCGGACAGGGGCTTACACAGATACGCAGTATTTT
CASSPRTGAYTDTQYF
>.|few|TRBJ1-1|TRBV7-3
TGTGCCAGCAGCCGTTCGGGGAACACTGAAGCTTTCTTT
CASSRSGNTEAFF
>TRBD2|few|TRBJ2-7|TRBV11-2
TGTGCCAGCAGTTACGGCCCTAGCGGGGGGTCCACCTACGAGCAGTACTTC
CASSYGPSGGSTYEQYF
>.|.|TRBJ1-2|TRBV29-1
TGCAGCGTTGCAGGGTCCTATGGCTACACCTTC
CSVAGSYGYTF
>.|many|TRBJ1-6|TRBV20-1
TGCAGTGCCGGAGGGCAGGGAGCGTATAATTCACCCCTCCACTTT
CSAGGQGAYNSPLHF
>.|.|TRBJ1-1|TRBV2
TGTGCCACCAAACAGGGAACTGAAGCTTTCTTT
CATKQGTEAFF
>TRBD1|.|TRBJ1-2|TRBV5-1
TGCGCCAGCAGCGCTGACAGGGCCGGCTACACCTTC
CASSADRAGYTF
>.|.|TRBJ1-6|TRBV11-2
TGTGCCAGCAGCTTATCCAATTCACCCCTCCACTTT
CASSLSNSPLHF
>.|few|TRBJ1-1|TRBV10-1
TGCGCCAGCAGTGAGTCGAAATTAGCGGGGATGAACACTGAAGCTTTCTTT
CASSESKLAGMNTEAFF
>TRBD1|many|TRBJ1-1|TRBV27
TGTGCCAGCAGTTTAGCGGTGACAGGGGGGGCCACTGAAGCTTTCTTT
CASSLAVTGGATEAFF
>TRBD2|.|TRBJ2-3|TRBV2
TGTGCCAGCAGTCGTCCGGAGCGGGGGGCGGGCACAGATACGCAGTATTTT
CASSRPERGAGTDTQYF
>.|.|TRBJ1-2|TRBV7-9
TGTGCCAGCAGCTTAAGTGTGGGGGATAGGAACTATGGCTACACCTTC
CASSLSVGDRNYGYTF
>.|.|TRBJ2-7|TRBV9
TGTGCCAGCAGCCCCCGGACACCCTCCTACGAGCAGTACTTC
CASSPRTPSYEQYF
>TRBD1|.|TRBJ2-2|TRBV10-1
TGCGCCAGCGGGACAGGAGATAACACCGGGGAGCTGTTTTTT
CASGTGDNTGELFF
>.|.|TRBJ2-3|TRBV11-2
TGTGCCAGCAGCTTAGGACGGGGGGCAGGGGTGAGGACAGATACGCAGTATTTT
CASSLGRGAGVRTDTQYF
>.|.|TRBJ1-1|TRBV25-1
TGTGCCAGCTTACAGATAAACACTGAAGCTTTCTTT
CASLQINTEAFF
>.|.|TRBJ2-5|TRBV3-1
TGTGCCAGCAGCCAAAGAGGCCGTTCTCAAGAGACCCAGTACTTC
CASSQRGRSQETQYF
>.|few|TRBJ1-6|TRBV6-2/TRBV6-3
TGTGCCAGCAGTTACGCGCTCCCCGGAGGGGGATCACCCCTCCACTTT
CASSYALPGGGSPLHF
>TRBD1|.|TRBJ1-1|TRBV18
TGTGCCAGCTCATGGGACAGGGGCATAGGCACTGAAGCTTTCTTT
CASSWDRGIGTEAFF
>TRBD1|many|TRBJ2-5|TRBV7-9
TGTGCCAGCATGGTGGGACAGACGAAAGAGACCCAGTACTTC
CASMVGQTKETQYF
>.|.|TRBJ2-2|TRBV7-9
TGTGCCAGCAGCTTAGTTTTGGGAGCGAACACCGGGGAGCTGTTTTTT
CASSLVLGANTGELFF
>.|.|TRBJ2-3|TRBV27
TGTGCCAGCAGCTTATCAGGGGAAGATACGCAGTATTTT
CASSLSGEDTQYF
>.|.|TRBJ2-5|TRBV4-1
TGCGCCAGCAGCCAGGCGTTAAGTAGTCAAGAGACCCAGTACTTC
CASSQALSSQETQYF
>.|.|TRBJ2-1|TRBV11-3
TGTGCCAGCAGCTTAGGTGTCAGCCGCCCAGAGCAGTTCTTC
CASSLGVSRPEQFF
>.|few|TRBJ2-7|TRBV6-2/TRBV6-3
TGTGCCAGCAGTTACGATTACTACGAGCAGTACTTC
CASSYDYYEQYF